The rows below give T cell receptor beta chains drawn from one sample of a study of cytomegalovirus exposure and HLA in healthy donors. The protocol was immunoSEQ multiplex PCR, while the TCRdb copy is restricted to in-frame clones and leaves out a portion. There are more than 150,000 clones in the sample; about 86% occur only once, and around 2.8% lies in the top ten. The sample consisted of PBMCs. The receptors were sampled from a woman aged 18 to 35 in good health and CMV-seropositive. Each CDR3 is given with its conserved first and last residue. The D gene is left open where the match is weak. Not all rows give a size; the values are once, few, many and, for expanded clones, a class.

d_call: .
v_call: TRBV27
j_call: TRBJ1-6
clone_size: .
cdr3_nt: TGTGCCAGCAGGGACACAAATTCACCCCTCCACTTT
cdr3_aa: CASRDTNSPLHF

d_call: .
v_call: TRBV12-1
j_call: TRBJ2-1
clone_size: .
cdr3_nt: TGTGCCAGCAGCGGAGATCCTTTAGCGGGAGGCCGCTACAATGAGCAGTTCTTC
cdr3_aa: CASSGDPLAGGRYNEQFF

d_call: .
v_call: TRBV9
j_call: TRBJ1-4
clone_size: .
cdr3_nt: TGTGCCAGCAGCGTAGAAGGGCGTCGCTCGGGGAAACTGTTTTTT
cdr3_aa: CASSVEGRRSGKLFF

d_call: .
v_call: TRBV11-1
j_call: TRBJ1-6
clone_size: .
cdr3_nt: TGTGCCAGCAGCCGGACTGGAAATAATTCACCCCTCCACTTT
cdr3_aa: CASSRTGNNSPLHF

d_call: TRBD1
v_call: TRBV7-9
j_call: TRBJ1-1
clone_size: .
cdr3_nt: TGTGCCAGCAGCTTAGCGGTATTGGGACAGGGCATGAACACTGAAGCTTTCTTT
cdr3_aa: CASSLAVLGQGMNTEAFF

d_call: TRBD1
v_call: TRBV5-1
j_call: TRBJ2-1
clone_size: .
cdr3_nt: TGCGCCAGCAGCTTGGGGAACCCCGGGACAGGGTATAGAAGTGAGCAGTTCTTC
cdr3_aa: CASSLGNPGTGYRSEQFF

d_call: .
v_call: TRBV7-9
j_call: TRBJ2-1
clone_size: .
cdr3_nt: TGTGCCAGCAGCTTACAGGGATCTTCGAATGAGCAGTTCTTC
cdr3_aa: CASSLQGSSNEQFF

d_call: .
v_call: TRBV2
j_call: TRBJ2-3
clone_size: .
cdr3_nt: TGTGCCAGCAGTGGACTGCTAACAGATACGCAGTATTTT
cdr3_aa: CASSGLLTDTQYF

d_call: .
v_call: TRBV2
j_call: TRBJ1-2
clone_size: few
cdr3_nt: TGTGCCAGCAGTGAAAGGGGTGGCTACACCTTC
cdr3_aa: CASSERGGYTF

d_call: .
v_call: TRBV19
j_call: TRBJ1-5
clone_size: .
cdr3_nt: TGTGCCAGTACTATGCAGTATAGCAATCAGCCCCAGCATTTT
cdr3_aa: CASTMQYSNQPQHF

d_call: .
v_call: TRBV28
j_call: TRBJ2-1
clone_size: few
cdr3_nt: TGTGCCAGCAGCCTCCCTTTCAATGAGCAGTTCTTC
cdr3_aa: CASSLPFNEQFF

d_call: TRBD1
v_call: TRBV5-1
j_call: TRBJ2-5
clone_size: .
cdr3_nt: TGCGCCAGCAGCATGAACACAGGGGTATCGGAGACCCAGTACTTC
cdr3_aa: CASSMNTGVSETQYF

d_call: TRBD2
v_call: TRBV5-5
j_call: TRBJ2-7
clone_size: .
cdr3_nt: TGTGCCAGCAGCTTCCCCACTGGCGGGGGGATCCTATACGAGCAGTACTTC
cdr3_aa: CASSFPTGGGILYEQYF